A selection of T cell receptor beta chains follows, all from one sample in a study of cytomegalovirus exposure and HLA in healthy donors. Data came from immunoSEQ multiplex PCR; TCRdb stores just in-frame clones and leaves some out. The sample has roughly 150,000 clones, approximately 87% seen once. The sample consisted of PBMCs. These receptors were obtained from a woman in her 30s in good health and CMV-seronegative. CDR3s include the opening cysteine and the closing phenylalanine or tryptophan. D genes are given only for firm matches. Expanded clones are given a class, and other clones once, few, many or no size at all.

CDR3 protein: CASSLNPSGRGNEQFF; CDR3 DNA: TGCGCCAGCAGCCTAAACCCTAGCGGGAGGGGTAATGAGCAGTTCTTC; clone size: -; V gene: TRBV5-1; D gene: TRBD2; CDR3 length: 16; J gene: TRBJ2-1
CDR3 protein: CASSSTGGPSYEQYF; CDR3 DNA: TGTGCCAGCAGTTCAACCGGAGGGCCCTCCTACGAGCAGTACTTC; clone size: few; V gene: TRBV28; D gene: -; CDR3 length: 15; J gene: TRBJ2-7
CDR3 protein: CASSTMGRGSPLHF; CDR3 DNA: TGTGCCAGTAGTACCATGGGGAGAGGTTCACCCCTCCACTTT; clone size: once; V gene: TRBV19; D gene: -; CDR3 length: 14; J gene: TRBJ1-6
CDR3 protein: CASSLGTGTGTYEQYF; CDR3 DNA: TGTGCCAGCAGCTTAGGGACCGGGACAGGGACCTACGAGCAGTACTTC; clone size: -; V gene: TRBV7-2; D gene: TRBD1; CDR3 length: 16; J gene: TRBJ2-7
CDR3 protein: CASSLEVATNEKLFF; CDR3 DNA: TGTGCCAGCAGCTTAGAAGTCGCAACTAATGAAAAACTGTTTTTT; clone size: -; V gene: TRBV11-2; D gene: -; CDR3 length: 15; J gene: TRBJ1-4
CDR3 protein: CASSQDRTLEQYF; CDR3 DNA: TGTGCCAGCAGCCAAGATCGGACGCTCGAGCAGTACTTC; clone size: -; V gene: TRBV4-2; D gene: -; CDR3 length: 13; J gene: TRBJ2-7
CDR3 protein: CASRDSGGLEQYF; CDR3 DNA: TGTGCCAGTAGGGATTCGGGGGGCCTCGAGCAGTACTTC; clone size: -; V gene: TRBV19; D gene: -; CDR3 length: 13; J gene: TRBJ2-7
CDR3 protein: CASSPETSGGAYNEQFF; CDR3 DNA: TGCGCCAGCAGCCCAGAGACTAGCGGGGGGGCGTACAATGAGCAGTTCTTC; clone size: once; V gene: TRBV4-3; D gene: TRBD2; CDR3 length: 17; J gene: TRBJ2-1
CDR3 protein: CASSRDRDNYGYTF; CDR3 DNA: TGTGCCAGCAGCCGGGACAGGGATAACTATGGCTACACCTTC; clone size: -; V gene: TRBV2; D gene: TRBD1; CDR3 length: 14; J gene: TRBJ1-2
CDR3 protein: CASSLGGTGYGYTF; CDR3 DNA: TGCGCCAGCAGCCTAGGAGGGACAGGCTATGGCTACACCTTC; clone size: -; V gene: TRBV5-1; D gene: TRBD1; CDR3 length: 14; J gene: TRBJ1-2
CDR3 protein: CASSQDSPPYEQYF; CDR3 DNA: TGCGCCAGCAGCCAAGATTCTCCACCCTACGAGCAGTACTTC; clone size: -; V gene: TRBV4-1; D gene: -; CDR3 length: 14; J gene: TRBJ2-7
CDR3 protein: CASSPEAESNEKLFF; CDR3 DNA: TGTGCCAGCAGCCCTGAAGCGGAATCTAATGAAAAACTGTTTTTT; clone size: -; V gene: TRBV7-9; D gene: -; CDR3 length: 15; J gene: TRBJ1-4
CDR3 protein: CASSLGDSSGYTF; CDR3 DNA: TGTGCCAGCAGCTTAGGGGACAGTAGTGGCTACACCTTC; clone size: -; V gene: TRBV7-6; D gene: TRBD1; CDR3 length: 13; J gene: TRBJ1-2
CDR3 protein: CASSLAAGTPNTEAFF; CDR3 DNA: TGCGCCAGCAGCTTGGCCGCTGGGACACCGAACACTGAAGCTTTCTTT; clone size: -; V gene: TRBV5-1; D gene: -; CDR3 length: 16; J gene: TRBJ1-1
CDR3 protein: CSATDKNTDTQYF; CDR3 DNA: TGCAGCGCGACAGACAAGAACACAGATACGCAGTATTTT; clone size: few; V gene: TRBV29-1; D gene: -; CDR3 length: 13; J gene: TRBJ2-3
CDR3 protein: CATSPDGGGTDTQYF; CDR3 DNA: TGTGCCACCTCCCCTGACGGGGGGGGCACAGATACGCAGTATTTT; clone size: -; V gene: TRBV6-6; D gene: TRBD2; CDR3 length: 15; J gene: TRBJ2-3
CDR3 protein: CASSVAASYSYEQYF; CDR3 DNA: TGTGCCAGCAGCGTAGCGGCTAGCTACTCCTACGAGCAGTACTTC; clone size: few; V gene: TRBV9; D gene: -; CDR3 length: 15; J gene: TRBJ2-7
CDR3 protein: CAWSVPRTGVNQPQHF; CDR3 DNA: TGTGCCTGGAGTGTACCAAGGACAGGAGTAAATCAGCCCCAGCATTTT; clone size: -; V gene: TRBV30; D gene: TRBD1; CDR3 length: 16; J gene: TRBJ1-5
CDR3 protein: CASSVQGPYEQYF; CDR3 DNA: TGTGCCAGCAGTGTGCAAGGGCCCTACGAGCAGTACTTC; clone size: few; V gene: TRBV2; D gene: -; CDR3 length: 13; J gene: TRBJ2-7
CDR3 protein: CASSSDRGRREKLFF; CDR3 DNA: TGTGCCAGCAGTTCCGACAGGGGGAGACGTGAAAAACTGTTTTTT; clone size: -; V gene: TRBV27; D gene: TRBD1; CDR3 length: 15; J gene: TRBJ1-4
CDR3 protein: CASSLDRLDGYTF; CDR3 DNA: TGTGCCAGCAGTTTAGACAGGTTGGATGGCTACACCTTC; clone size: -; V gene: TRBV28; D gene: -; CDR3 length: 13; J gene: TRBJ1-2
CDR3 protein: CATSIQGGDTGELFF; CDR3 DNA: TGTGCCACCAGCATACAGGGGGGGGACACCGGGGAGCTGTTTTTT; clone size: many; V gene: TRBV15; D gene: -; CDR3 length: 15; J gene: TRBJ2-2
CDR3 protein: CATSRDKVQDGYTF; CDR3 DNA: TGTGCCACCAGCAGAGATAAGGTCCAGGATGGCTACACCTTC; clone size: -; V gene: TRBV15; D gene: -; CDR3 length: 14; J gene: TRBJ1-2
CDR3 protein: CAWSVQGGNTIYF; CDR3 DNA: TGTGCCTGGAGTGTACAGGGTGGAAACACCATATATTTT; clone size: -; V gene: TRBV30; D gene: -; CDR3 length: 13; J gene: TRBJ1-3
CDR3 protein: CASRKTGSNEKLFF; CDR3 DNA: TGTGCCAGCAGGAAGACAGGGTCTAATGAAAAACTGTTTTTT; clone size: -; V gene: TRBV14; D gene: TRBD1; CDR3 length: 14; J gene: TRBJ1-4
CDR3 protein: CASSAEGEQSINYGYTF; CDR3 DNA: TGTGCCAGCAGCGCCGAAGGGGAACAAAGTATTAACTATGGCTACACCTTC; clone size: -; V gene: TRBV13; D gene: -; CDR3 length: 17; J gene: TRBJ1-2
CDR3 protein: CASSLVVGGNSGANVLTF; CDR3 DNA: TGCGCCAGCAGCTTGGTTGTTGGCGGAAACTCTGGGGCCAACGTCCTGACTTTC; clone size: -; V gene: TRBV5-1; D gene: -; CDR3 length: 18; J gene: TRBJ2-6
CDR3 protein: CASSPTRKQGDTQYF; CDR3 DNA: TGTGCCAGCAGTCCTACGCGTAAACAGGGAGATACGCAGTATTTT; clone size: -; V gene: TRBV6-5; D gene: -; CDR3 length: 15; J gene: TRBJ2-3
CDR3 protein: CATSDEQHINEQFF; CDR3 DNA: TGTGCCACCAGCGACGAACAACACATCAATGAGCAGTTCTTC; clone size: -; V gene: TRBV15; D gene: -; CDR3 length: 14; J gene: TRBJ2-1
CDR3 protein: CASSFTVGDIQYF; CDR3 DNA: TGTGCCAGCAGCTTTACAGTTGGTGACATTCAGTACTTC; clone size: -; V gene: TRBV7-7; D gene: -; CDR3 length: 13; J gene: TRBJ2-4